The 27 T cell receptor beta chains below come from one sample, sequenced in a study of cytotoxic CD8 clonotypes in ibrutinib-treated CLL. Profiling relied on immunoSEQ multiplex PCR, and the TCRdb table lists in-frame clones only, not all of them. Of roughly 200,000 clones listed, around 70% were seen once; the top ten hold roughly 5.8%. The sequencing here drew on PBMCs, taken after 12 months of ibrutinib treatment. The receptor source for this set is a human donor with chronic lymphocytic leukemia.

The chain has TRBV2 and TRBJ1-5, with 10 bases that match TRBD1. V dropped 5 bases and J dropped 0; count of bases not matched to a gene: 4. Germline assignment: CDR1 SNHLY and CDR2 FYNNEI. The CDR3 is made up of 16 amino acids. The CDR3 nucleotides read TGTGCCAGCAGTCGACAGGGGGCTTATAGCAATCAGCCCCAGCATTTT. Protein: CASSRQGAYSNQPQHF. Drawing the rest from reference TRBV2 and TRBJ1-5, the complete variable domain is EPEVTQTPSHQVTQMGQEVILRCVPISNHLYFYWYRQILGQKVEFLVSFYNNEISEKSEIFDDQFSVERPDGSNFTLKIRSTKLEDSAMYFCASSRQGAYSNQPQHFGDGTRLSIL.

The CDR3 is CASSYSRGYTF. CDR3 coding DNA: TGTGCCAGCAGTTACTCGAGAGGCTACACCTTC. The rearrangement uses TRBV6-6 and TRBJ1-2; the D is unclear. Trimming stripped 0 bases from V and 8 bases from J, with 4 bases between. This CDR3 has 11 amino acids. Germline-derived CDR1 and CDR2 are MNHNY and SVGAGI (reference sequence).

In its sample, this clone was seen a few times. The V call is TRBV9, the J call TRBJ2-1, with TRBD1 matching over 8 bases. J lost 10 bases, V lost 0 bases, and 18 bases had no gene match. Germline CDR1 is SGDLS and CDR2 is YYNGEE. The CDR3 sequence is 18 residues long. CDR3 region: CASSVEGPGTGRPPEQFF. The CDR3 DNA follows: TGTGCCAGCAGCGTAGAAGGTCCGGGGACAGGTCGGCCTCCGGAGCAGTTCTTC.

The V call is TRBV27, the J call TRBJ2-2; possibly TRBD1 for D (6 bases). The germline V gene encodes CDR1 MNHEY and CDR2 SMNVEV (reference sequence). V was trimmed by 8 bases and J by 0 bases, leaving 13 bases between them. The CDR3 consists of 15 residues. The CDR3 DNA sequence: TGTGCCAGCCGATCCCGACAGGCGAACACCGGGGAGCTGTTTTTT. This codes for CASRSRQANTGELFF.

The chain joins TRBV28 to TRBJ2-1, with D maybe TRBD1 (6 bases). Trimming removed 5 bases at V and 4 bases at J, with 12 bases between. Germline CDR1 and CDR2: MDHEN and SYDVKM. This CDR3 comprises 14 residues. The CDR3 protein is CASSTGSLYNEQFF. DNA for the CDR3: TGTGCCAGCAGTACAGGGTCCCTTTACAATGAGCAGTTCTTC.

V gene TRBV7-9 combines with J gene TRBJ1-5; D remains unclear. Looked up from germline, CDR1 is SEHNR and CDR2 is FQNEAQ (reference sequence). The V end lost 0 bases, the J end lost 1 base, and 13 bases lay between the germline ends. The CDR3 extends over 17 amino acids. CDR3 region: CASSLAGRPASNQPQHF. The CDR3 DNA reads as TGTGCCAGCAGCTTAGCAGGTCGACCGGCAAGCAATCAGCCCCAGCATTTT.

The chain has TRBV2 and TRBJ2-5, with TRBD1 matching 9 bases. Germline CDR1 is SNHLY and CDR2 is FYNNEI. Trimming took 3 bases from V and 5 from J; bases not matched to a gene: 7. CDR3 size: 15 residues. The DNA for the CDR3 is TGTGCCAGCAGTGATGGTGGGGACAGGGATGAGACCCAGTACTTC. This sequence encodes CASSDGGDRDETQYF. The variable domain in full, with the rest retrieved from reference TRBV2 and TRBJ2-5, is EPEVTQTPSHQVTQMGQEVILRCVPISNHLYFYWYRQILGQKVEFLVSFYNNEISEKSEIFDDQFSVERPDGSNFTLKIRSTKLEDSAMYFCASSDGGDRDETQYFGPGTRLLVL.

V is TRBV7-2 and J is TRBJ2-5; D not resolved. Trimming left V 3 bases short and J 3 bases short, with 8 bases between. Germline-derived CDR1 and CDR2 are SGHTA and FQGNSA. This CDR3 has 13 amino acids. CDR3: CASSFYAEETQYF. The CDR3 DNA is TGTGCCAGCAGCTTCTATGCGGAAGAGACCCAGTACTTC.

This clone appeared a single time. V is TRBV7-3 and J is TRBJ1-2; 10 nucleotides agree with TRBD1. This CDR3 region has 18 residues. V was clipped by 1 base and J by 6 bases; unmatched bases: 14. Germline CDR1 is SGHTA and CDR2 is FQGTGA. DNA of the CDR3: TGTGCCAGCAGCTTAATAGTAGGGAGGGGACAGGGGACGCATGGCTACACCTTC. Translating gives CASSLIVGRGQGTHGYTF.

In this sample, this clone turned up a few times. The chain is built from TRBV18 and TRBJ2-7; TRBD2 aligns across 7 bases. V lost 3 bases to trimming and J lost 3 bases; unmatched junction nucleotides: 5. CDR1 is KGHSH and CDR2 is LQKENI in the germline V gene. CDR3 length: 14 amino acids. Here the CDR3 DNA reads TGTGCCAGCTCACCTCAGCGGGACCTCTACGAGCAGTACTTC. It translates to CASSPQRDLYEQYF. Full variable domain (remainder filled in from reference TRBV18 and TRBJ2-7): NAGVMQNPRHLVRRRGQEARLRCSPMKGHSHVYWYRQLPEEGLKFMVYLQKENIIDESGMPKERFSAEFPKEGPSILRIQQVVRGDSAAYFCASSPQRDLYEQYFGPGTRLTVT.

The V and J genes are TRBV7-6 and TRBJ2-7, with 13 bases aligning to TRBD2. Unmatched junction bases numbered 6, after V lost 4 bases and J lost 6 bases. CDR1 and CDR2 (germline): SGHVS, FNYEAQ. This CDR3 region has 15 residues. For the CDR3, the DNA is TGTGCCAGCAGCTCGCCGGGACTAGCGGGAACCGAGCAGTACTTC. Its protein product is CASSSPGLAGTEQYF.

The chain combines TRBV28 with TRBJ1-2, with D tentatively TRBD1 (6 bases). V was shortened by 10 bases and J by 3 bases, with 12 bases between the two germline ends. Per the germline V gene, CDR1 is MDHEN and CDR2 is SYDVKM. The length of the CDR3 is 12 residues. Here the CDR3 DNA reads TGTGCCACCAAGGACAGCTACTATGGCTACACCTTC. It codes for CATKDSYYGYTF.

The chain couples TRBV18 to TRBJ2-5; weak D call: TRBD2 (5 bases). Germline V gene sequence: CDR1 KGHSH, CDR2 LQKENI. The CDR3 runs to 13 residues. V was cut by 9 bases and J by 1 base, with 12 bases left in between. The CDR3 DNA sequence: TGTGCCAGTGGGAGCTGGTCCCAAGAGACCCAGTACTTC. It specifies CASGSWSQETQYF.

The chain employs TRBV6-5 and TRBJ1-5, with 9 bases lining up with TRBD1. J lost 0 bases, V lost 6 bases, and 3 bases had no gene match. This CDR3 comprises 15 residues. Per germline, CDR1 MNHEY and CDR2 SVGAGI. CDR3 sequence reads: CASRRQGDSNQPQHF. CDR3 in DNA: TGTGCCAGCAGGCGACAGGGGGATAGCAATCAGCCCCAGCATTTT.

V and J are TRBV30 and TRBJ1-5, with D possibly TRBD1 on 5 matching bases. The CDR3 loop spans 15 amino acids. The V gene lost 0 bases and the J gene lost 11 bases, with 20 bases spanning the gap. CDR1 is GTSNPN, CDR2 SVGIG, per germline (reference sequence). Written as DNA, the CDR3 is TGTGCCTGGAGTGTACGGGGACGGGGAACGGGAGCCCAGCATTTT. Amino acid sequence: CAWSVRGRGTGAQHF.

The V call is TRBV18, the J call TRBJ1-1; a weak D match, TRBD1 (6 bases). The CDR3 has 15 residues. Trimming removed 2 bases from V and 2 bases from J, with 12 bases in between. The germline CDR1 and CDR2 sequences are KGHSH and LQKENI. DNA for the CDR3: TGTGCCAGCTCACCAAGGACAGCGGCTAACACTGAAGCTTTCTTT. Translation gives CASSPRTAANTEAFF.

The CDR3 reads CSAEVQDYGNTIYF. CDR3 bases: TGCAGCGCCGAAGTACAGGATTATGGAAACACCATATATTTT. The V call is TRBV29-1, the J call TRBJ1-3; D perhaps matches TRBD1 (5 bases). This CDR3 spans 14 amino acids. V lost 7 bases and J 3 bases, leaving 16 bases between the germline ends. Looked up from germline, CDR1 is SQVTM and CDR2 is ANQGSEA.

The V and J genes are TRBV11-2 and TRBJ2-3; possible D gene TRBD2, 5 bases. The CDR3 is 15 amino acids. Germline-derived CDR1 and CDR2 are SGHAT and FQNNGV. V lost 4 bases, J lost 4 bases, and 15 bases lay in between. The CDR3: CASSSSVTGSDTQYF. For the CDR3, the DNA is TGTGCCAGCAGCTCTTCGGTCACGGGGTCAGATACGCAGTATTTT. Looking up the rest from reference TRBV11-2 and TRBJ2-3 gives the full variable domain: EAGVAQSPRYKIIEKRQSVAFWCNPISGHATLYWYQQILGQGPKLLIQFQNNGVVDDSQLPKDRFSAERLKGVDSTLKIQPAKLEDSAVYLCASSSSVTGSDTQYFGPGTRLTVL.

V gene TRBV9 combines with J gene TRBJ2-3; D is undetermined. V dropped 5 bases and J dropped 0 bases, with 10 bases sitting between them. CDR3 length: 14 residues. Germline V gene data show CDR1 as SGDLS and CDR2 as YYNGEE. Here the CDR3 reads CASSAGTSTDTQYF. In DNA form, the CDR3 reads TGTGCCAGCAGTGCAGGAACTAGCACAGATACGCAGTATTTT.

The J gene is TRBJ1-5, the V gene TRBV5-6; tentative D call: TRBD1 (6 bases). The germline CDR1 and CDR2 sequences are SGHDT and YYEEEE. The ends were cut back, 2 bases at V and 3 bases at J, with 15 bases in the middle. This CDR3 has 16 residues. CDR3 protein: CASSLWSGHINQPQHF. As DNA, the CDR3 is TGTGCCAGCAGCTTATGGTCGGGACACATCAATCAGCCCCAGCATTTT.

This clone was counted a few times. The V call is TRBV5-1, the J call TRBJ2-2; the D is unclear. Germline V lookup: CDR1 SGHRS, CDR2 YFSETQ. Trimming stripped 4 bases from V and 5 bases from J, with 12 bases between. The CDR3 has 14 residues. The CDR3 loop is CASSPYADTGELFF. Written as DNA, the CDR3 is TGCGCCAGCAGCCCCTACGCTGATACCGGGGAGCTGTTTTTT. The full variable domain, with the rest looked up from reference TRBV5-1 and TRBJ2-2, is KAGVTQTPRYLIKTRGQQVTLSCSPISGHRSVSWYQQTPGQGLQFLFEYFSETQRNKGNFPGRFSGRQFSNSRSEMNVSTLELGDSALYLCASSPYADTGELFFGEGSRLTVL.

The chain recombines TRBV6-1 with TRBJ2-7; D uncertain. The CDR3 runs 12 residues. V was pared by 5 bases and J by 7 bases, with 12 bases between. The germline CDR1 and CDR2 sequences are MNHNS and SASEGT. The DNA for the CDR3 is TGTGCCAGCAGTTTGACTGCACGGGAGCAGTACTTC. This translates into CASSLTAREQYF.

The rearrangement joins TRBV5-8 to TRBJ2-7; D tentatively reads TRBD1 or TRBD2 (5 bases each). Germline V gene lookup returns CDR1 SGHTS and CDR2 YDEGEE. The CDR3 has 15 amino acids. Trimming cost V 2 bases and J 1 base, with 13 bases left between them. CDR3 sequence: CASSFSRGPSYEQYF. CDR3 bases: TGTGCCAGCAGCTTCTCACGGGGCCCTTCCTACGAGCAGTACTTC.

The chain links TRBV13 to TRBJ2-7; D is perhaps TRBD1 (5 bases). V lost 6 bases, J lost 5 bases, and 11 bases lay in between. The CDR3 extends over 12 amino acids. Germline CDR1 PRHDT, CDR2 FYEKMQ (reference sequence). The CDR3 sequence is CASSRQRHEQYF. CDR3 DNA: TGTGCCAGCAGTAGACAGCGCCACGAGCAGTACTTC.

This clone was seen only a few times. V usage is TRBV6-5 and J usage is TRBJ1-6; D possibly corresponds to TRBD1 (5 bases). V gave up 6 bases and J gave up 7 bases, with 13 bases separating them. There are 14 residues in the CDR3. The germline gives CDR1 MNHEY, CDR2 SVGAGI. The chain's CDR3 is CASSQGFRNSPLHF. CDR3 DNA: TGTGCCAGCAGCCAGGGTTTTCGCAATTCACCCCTCCACTTT.

Here the CDR3 reads CASSLAPSGSRDTQYF. The CDR3 bases are TGCGCCAGCAGCTTGGCACCTAGCGGGAGCCGAGATACGCAGTATTTT. V gene TRBV5-1 combines with J gene TRBJ2-3, with 10 bases fitting TRBD2. The CDR3 length is 16 residues. CDR1 is SGHRS and CDR2 is YFSETQ in the germline V gene. V shed 0 bases and J 5 bases; nucleotides not matched to a gene: 6.

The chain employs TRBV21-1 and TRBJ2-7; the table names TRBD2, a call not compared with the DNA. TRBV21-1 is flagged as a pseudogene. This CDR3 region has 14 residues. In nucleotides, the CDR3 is TGTGCCAGCAGCAGAAGGACTAGCGGCTACGAGCAGTACTTC. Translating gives CASSRRTSGYEQYF.